A single sample gave rise to the 5 T cell receptor beta chains below, sequenced in a study of blood T cells in healthy people across ages. Primers used in a second PCR of about 6 to 11 cycles were a sample-barcoded 5' primer and a J-beta primer mix. TCRdb used MiXCR to reprocess the 5' RACE reads, holding one entry per CDR3 protein. Of roughly 1,500,000 distinct CDR3 sequences listed, 42% were seen once; the top ten hold 7.9%. The source material was blood. The receptors were sampled from a woman aged 18-29 years in good health.

This chain connects TRBV3-1 to TRBJ1-5; D not resolved. With 0 bases removed from V and 7 bases from J, the gap between germline ends came to 13 bases. Germline CDR1 and CDR2: LGHDT and YNNKEL (reference sequence). The CDR3 extends over 15 amino acids. The CDR3 DNA reads as TGTGCCAGCAGCCAAGATACCTCATCGGGCCAGCCCCAGCATTTT. This codes for CASSQDTSSGQPQHF.

This clonotype occurred many times. This sequence joins TRBV29-1 and TRBJ2-1; possibly TRBD1 for D (5 bases). This CDR3 contains 13 residues. Trimming stripped 4 bases from V and 8 bases from J, with 15 bases between. From germline, CDR1 is SQVTM and CDR2 ANQGSEA. The CDR3 here is CSVAGSQIDEQFF. The CDR3 bases are TGCAGCGTTGCAGGGTCCCAAATCGATGAGCAGTTCTTC.

This clonotype was recorded a few times. V and J are TRBV5-6 and TRBJ2-3; tentatively, D is TRBD2 (6 bases). This CDR3 is 16 amino acids long. Germline CDR1 SGHDT, CDR2 YYEEEE. Trimming stripped 0 bases from V and 0 bases from J, with 11 bases between. Here the CDR3 DNA reads TGTGCCAGCAGCTTGGTGGCGGGGACTAGCACAGATACGCAGTATTTT. Amino acid sequence: CASSLVAGTSTDTQYF.

CDR3 DNA sequence: TGTGCCAGCAGAACTCAAGCGGGAGAGACCCAGTACTTC. Its protein product is CASRTQAGETQYF. The chain is built from TRBV6-2 or TRBV6-3 and TRBJ2-5, with a possible D match to TRBD2 (6 bases). This CDR3 has 13 amino acids. CDR1 is MNHEY and CDR2 is SVGEGT in the germline V gene. The V end lost 6 bases, the J end lost 4 bases, and 12 bases lay between the germline ends.

V usage is TRBV10-3 and J usage is TRBJ2-1; D possibly matches TRBD1 or TRBD2 (5 bases each). The DNA end favors TRBJ2-7, so the J call may be wrong. The CDR3 sequence is 15 residues long. Germline lookup yields CDR1 ENHRY and CDR2 SYGVKD. The DNA for the CDR3 is TGTGCCATTCGGGGACGTGAAAGCTCCTACAATGAGCAGTACTTC. Translated: CAIRGRESSYNEQYF.